A selection of T cell receptor beta chains follows, all from one sample in a study of blood T cells in healthy people across ages. One entry per CDR3 protein, called by TCRdb with MiXCR from the 5' RACE reads. The data show around 1.7 million distinct CDR3 sequences, roughly 27% seen once. The sequenced sample consisted of blood. The source is a woman aged 25-40 years in good health. CDR3s include the opening cysteine and the closing phenylalanine or tryptophan. A D gene is named only where the DNA matches it firmly. Not all rows give a size; the values are once, few, many and, for expanded clones, a class.

CDR3 length: 14
J gene: TRBJ1-6
V gene: TRBV11-2
clone size: many
D gene: -
CDR3 DNA: TGTGCCAGCAGCCCCTCGACAGGCTATTCACCCCTCCACTTT
CDR3 protein: CASSPSTGYSPLHF

CDR3 length: 16
J gene: TRBJ1-4
V gene: TRBV7-9
clone size: -
D gene: -
CDR3 DNA: TGTGCCAGCAGCTTGGGTTTGACAGCCCTCAATGAAAAACTGTTTTTT
CDR3 protein: CASSLGLTALNEKLFF

CDR3 length: 15
J gene: TRBJ2-1
V gene: TRBV5-1
clone size: few
D gene: TRBD2
CDR3 DNA: TGCGCCAGCAGGGCGACTAGCGGGGGTCGGTATGAGCAGTTCTTC
CDR3 protein: CASRATSGGRYEQFF

CDR3 length: 13
J gene: TRBJ1-2
V gene: TRBV11-3
clone size: -
D gene: -
CDR3 DNA: TGTGCCAGCAGCTCGCCCGGGGATTCTGGCTACACCTTC
CDR3 protein: CASSSPGDSGYTF

CDR3 length: 13
J gene: TRBJ1-1
V gene: TRBV3-1
clone size: few
D gene: -
CDR3 DNA: TGTGCCAGCAGCCCGGGTACGAACAGTGAAGCTTTCTTT
CDR3 protein: CASSPGTNSEAFF

CDR3 length: 14
J gene: TRBJ2-7
V gene: TRBV20-1
clone size: -
D gene: -
CDR3 DNA: TGCAGTGCCACCCTCGGGGGAAGCTCCTACGAGCAGTACTTC
CDR3 protein: CSATLGGSSYEQYF

CDR3 length: 14
J gene: TRBJ2-1
V gene: TRBV7-2
clone size: few
D gene: -
CDR3 DNA: TGTGCCAGCAGCTTAGTAGCGCCGCCTGATGAGCAGTTCTTC
CDR3 protein: CASSLVAPPDEQFF

CDR3 length: 15
J gene: TRBJ1-2
V gene: TRBV5-6
clone size: few
D gene: -
CDR3 DNA: TGTGCCTGCAGAAACACCGGACGGGTTTACTATGGCTACACCTTC
CDR3 protein: CACRNTGRVYYGYTF

CDR3 length: 13
J gene: TRBJ2-7
V gene: TRBV5-1
clone size: few
D gene: TRBD1
CDR3 DNA: TGCGCCAGCAGGGAGGACAGGGACCACGAGCAGTACTTC
CDR3 protein: CASREDRDHEQYF

CDR3 length: 16
J gene: TRBJ2-1
V gene: TRBV7-2
clone size: many
D gene: TRBD1
CDR3 DNA: TGTGCCAGCAGCTTAGCAGGACAGGGGTACTACAATGAGCAGTTCTTC
CDR3 protein: CASSLAGQGYYNEQFF

CDR3 length: 13
J gene: TRBJ1-6
V gene: TRBV29-1
clone size: many
D gene: -
CDR3 DNA: TGCAGCGTGAGGGGCGCCGATAATTCACCCCTCCACTTT
CDR3 protein: CSVRGADNSPLHF

CDR3 length: 14
J gene: TRBJ1-2
V gene: TRBV6-5
clone size: -
D gene: -
CDR3 DNA: TGTGCCAGCAGTTACGAACAGACCCTTGAAGGCTACACCTTC
CDR3 protein: CASSYEQTLEGYTF

CDR3 length: 17
J gene: TRBJ2-1
V gene: TRBV12-3/TRBV12-4
clone size: many
D gene: -
CDR3 DNA: TGTGCCAGCAGTTTCCGTTTCGGATTAGCCACCAACAATGAGCAGTTCTTC
CDR3 protein: CASSFRFGLATNNEQFF

CDR3 length: 17
J gene: TRBJ2-3
V gene: TRBV27
clone size: -
D gene: -
CDR3 DNA: TGTGCCAGCAGTTTACGTGGAGTATCCGCGGGCACAGATACGCAGTATTTT
CDR3 protein: CASSLRGVSAGTDTQYF

CDR3 length: 16
J gene: TRBJ2-3
V gene: TRBV6-2/TRBV6-3
clone size: few
D gene: -
CDR3 DNA: TGTGCCAGCAGTTACTCGTTCGGGCCCACCACAGATACGCAGTATTTT
CDR3 protein: CASSYSFGPTTDTQYF

CDR3 length: 14
J gene: TRBJ1-1
V gene: TRBV27
clone size: few
D gene: -
CDR3 DNA: TGTGCCAGCAGTTTTGCGGGGATTGGCACTGAAGCTTTCTTT
CDR3 protein: CASSFAGIGTEAFF

CDR3 length: 14
J gene: TRBJ1-2
V gene: TRBV4-3
clone size: -
D gene: -
CDR3 DNA: TGCGCCAGCAACGCATACAATTCTAACTATGGCTACACCTTC
CDR3 protein: CASNAYNSNYGYTF

CDR3 length: 14
J gene: TRBJ2-5
V gene: TRBV9
clone size: many
D gene: -
CDR3 DNA: TGTGCCAGCAGCGTAGGTTACGGGCAAGAGACCCAGTACTTC
CDR3 protein: CASSVGYGQETQYF

CDR3 length: 14
J gene: TRBJ2-5
V gene: TRBV7-3
clone size: -
D gene: -
CDR3 DNA: TGTGCCAGCAGCCCAGGACTCCGAGGTGTTGAGCAGTACTTC
CDR3 protein: CASSPGLRGVEQYF

CDR3 length: 18
J gene: TRBJ2-2
V gene: TRBV11-2
clone size: -
D gene: -
CDR3 DNA: TGTGCCAGCAGCTTAGATTTGCCTAGCGAGGGGGCAATCGGGGAGCTGTTTTTT
CDR3 protein: CASSLDLPSEGAIGELFF

CDR3 length: 15
J gene: TRBJ1-1
V gene: TRBV5-1
clone size: -
D gene: -
CDR3 DNA: TGCGCCAGCAACAGGCTCCCCGGAATTGAAACTGAAGCTTTCTTT
CDR3 protein: CASNRLPGIETEAFF

CDR3 length: 14
J gene: TRBJ2-5
V gene: TRBV2
clone size: -
D gene: -
CDR3 DNA: TGTGCCAGCAGTTGCCGGCAGGCTCTAGAGACCCAGTACTTC
CDR3 protein: CASSCRQALETQYF

CDR3 length: 17
J gene: TRBJ1-5
V gene: TRBV2
clone size: few
D gene: -
CDR3 DNA: TGTGCCAGCAGTGAGCGGCGGAATCTGATCGGGGATCAGCCCCAGCATTTT
CDR3 protein: CASSERRNLIGDQPQHF

CDR3 length: 14
J gene: TRBJ2-4
V gene: TRBV12-3/TRBV12-4
clone size: -
D gene: TRBD2
CDR3 DNA: TGTGCCAGCAGTTTCGGGGGGGGCAAAAACATTCAGTACTTC
CDR3 protein: CASSFGGGKNIQYF

CDR3 length: 13
J gene: TRBJ1-1
V gene: TRBV7-2
clone size: -
D gene: TRBD1
CDR3 DNA: TGTGCCAGCAGCTTAGGAATTTCAGGGGGTGCTTTCTTT
CDR3 protein: CASSLGISGGAFF

CDR3 length: 14
J gene: TRBJ1-1
V gene: TRBV5-1
clone size: -
D gene: -
CDR3 DNA: TGCGCCAGCAGCTTGGCCGGGGGGTCGAGTGAAGCTTTCTTT
CDR3 protein: CASSLAGGSSEAFF

CDR3 length: 17
J gene: TRBJ1-1
V gene: TRBV12-3/TRBV12-4
clone size: -
D gene: -
CDR3 DNA: TGTGCCAGCAGTCCATACCGAATGGGTCGAGAGGACACTGAAGCTTTCTTT
CDR3 protein: CASSPYRMGREDTEAFF

CDR3 length: 17
J gene: TRBJ2-3
V gene: TRBV29-1
clone size: few
D gene: TRBD2
CDR3 DNA: TGCAGCGTTGCCTTGGCTAGCGGGGGGGCTAGCACAGATACGCAGTATTTT
CDR3 protein: CSVALASGGASTDTQYF

CDR3 length: 11
J gene: TRBJ1-1
V gene: TRBV29-1
clone size: -
D gene: -
CDR3 DNA: TGCAGCTCAATGTTGCGTCAGTCGGCTTTCTTT
CDR3 protein: CSSMLRQSAFF

CDR3 length: 16
J gene: TRBJ1-2
V gene: TRBV11-2
clone size: many
D gene: TRBD1
CDR3 DNA: TGTGCCAGCAGCTTAGCCGGGACAGGGAAAGACTATGGCTACACCTTC
CDR3 protein: CASSLAGTGKDYGYTF

CDR3 length: 12
J gene: TRBJ2-1
V gene: TRBV2
clone size: -
D gene: -
CDR3 DNA: TGTGCCAGCAGTTCCGGAGGATTTGAGCAGTTCTTC
CDR3 protein: CASSSGGFEQFF

CDR3 length: 16
J gene: TRBJ2-5
V gene: TRBV20-1
clone size: -
D gene: TRBD2
CDR3 DNA: TGCAGTGCTAGCGGACTAGCGGTTGGAGCAGGGGAGACCCAGTACTTC
CDR3 protein: CSASGLAVGAGETQYF

CDR3 length: 13
J gene: TRBJ2-1
V gene: TRBV5-6
clone size: many
D gene: -
CDR3 DNA: TGTGCCAGCAGCTTTGGTCAGGTCAATGAGCAGTTCTTC
CDR3 protein: CASSFGQVNEQFF

CDR3 length: 14
J gene: TRBJ2-1
V gene: TRBV7-9
clone size: -
D gene: TRBD2
CDR3 DNA: TGTGCCAGCAGCCAGGGACTATCCCAAGAGACCCAGTTCTTC
CDR3 protein: CASSQGLSQETQFF

CDR3 length: 14
J gene: TRBJ2-7
V gene: TRBV12-3/TRBV12-4
clone size: many
D gene: -
CDR3 DNA: TGTGCCAGCAGTTTAGGGCAGGCCTTCTACGAGCAGTACTTC
CDR3 protein: CASSLGQAFYEQYF

CDR3 length: 15
J gene: TRBJ2-5
V gene: TRBV20-1
clone size: few
D gene: -
CDR3 DNA: TGCAGTGCCGGAGCCCATCGGGGCGGAGGAGAGACCCAGTACTTC
CDR3 protein: CSAGAHRGGGETQYF

CDR3 length: 17
J gene: TRBJ2-6
V gene: TRBV7-2
clone size: -
D gene: -
CDR3 DNA: TGTGCCAGCAGATCGACAGGTGCTAGCTCTGGGGCCAACGTCCGGACTTTC
CDR3 protein: CASRSTGASSGANVRTF

CDR3 length: 16
J gene: TRBJ1-2
V gene: TRBV6-1
clone size: few
D gene: TRBD1
CDR3 DNA: TGTGCCAGCAGTGAAGCTAGGTGGGGACAGGGCTATGGCTACACCTTC
CDR3 protein: CASSEARWGQGYGYTF

CDR3 length: 16
J gene: TRBJ2-1
V gene: TRBV5-1
clone size: -
D gene: -
CDR3 DNA: TGCGCCAGCTGCTTGATTCCCGAGAGCTCCTACAATGAGCAGTTCTTC
CDR3 protein: CASCLIPESSYNEQFF

CDR3 length: 15
J gene: TRBJ2-1
V gene: TRBV7-2
clone size: many
D gene: -
CDR3 DNA: TGTGCCAGCAGCCCAGCCCCGGGAGCCAGGTATGAGCAGTTCTTC
CDR3 protein: CASSPAPGARYEQFF

CDR3 length: 13
J gene: TRBJ1-2
V gene: TRBV27
clone size: -
D gene: -
CDR3 DNA: TGTGCCAGCGGGGACGGAGGACCGTATGACTACACCTTC
CDR3 protein: CASGDGGPYDYTF

CDR3 length: 12
J gene: TRBJ2-5
V gene: TRBV5-5
clone size: many
D gene: -
CDR3 DNA: TGTGCCAGCAGCGCGGAATCAGAGACCCAGTACTTC
CDR3 protein: CASSAESETQYF

CDR3 length: 14
J gene: TRBJ2-7
V gene: TRBV12-3/TRBV12-4
clone size: -
D gene: TRBD1
CDR3 DNA: TGTGCCAGCAGGCCAGGGGGTGTCGCCTACGAGCAGTACTTC
CDR3 protein: CASRPGGVAYEQYF

CDR3 length: 12
J gene: TRBJ2-1
V gene: TRBV12-3/TRBV12-4
clone size: few
D gene: -
CDR3 DNA: TGTGCCAGCAGCATCGATGGGAATGAGCAGTTCTTC
CDR3 protein: CASSIDGNEQFF

CDR3 length: 15
J gene: TRBJ2-1
V gene: TRBV27
clone size: -
D gene: TRBD2
CDR3 DNA: TGTGCCAGCAGTTTGAGTAGCGGGAGTGTTCCTGAGCAGTTCTTC
CDR3 protein: CASSLSSGSVPEQFF

CDR3 length: 14
J gene: TRBJ1-1
V gene: TRBV12-3/TRBV12-4
clone size: few
D gene: TRBD1
CDR3 DNA: TGTGCCAGCAGCCGACAGGGGGCTCCCAAGGGGACTTTCTTT
CDR3 protein: CASSRQGAPKGTFF

CDR3 length: 16
J gene: TRBJ1-5
V gene: TRBV7-2
clone size: -
D gene: -
CDR3 DNA: TGTGCCAGCAGCGTCGCCGCGGACAGTTCAAATCAGCCCCAGCATTTT
CDR3 protein: CASSVAADSSNQPQHF

CDR3 length: 16
J gene: TRBJ2-7
V gene: TRBV25-1
clone size: -
D gene: -
CDR3 DNA: TGTGCCAGCAGTGAACCTTACGGGGGCAAGGCCTACGAGCAGTACTTC
CDR3 protein: CASSEPYGGKAYEQYF

CDR3 length: 15
J gene: TRBJ2-7
V gene: TRBV18
clone size: few
D gene: -
CDR3 DNA: TGTGCCAGCTCACCACGGGGGGAAGGTGGATACGAGCAGTACTTC
CDR3 protein: CASSPRGEGGYEQYF

CDR3 length: 18
J gene: TRBJ2-1
V gene: TRBV4-3
clone size: -
D gene: TRBD2
CDR3 DNA: TGCGCCAGCAGCCAAGATAGATCAACTAGCGGGGCCTACAATGAGCAGTTCTTC
CDR3 protein: CASSQDRSTSGAYNEQFF

CDR3 length: 14
J gene: TRBJ2-5
V gene: TRBV7-9
clone size: few
D gene: -
CDR3 DNA: TGTGCCAGCAGCTGGGGGGGCGAGTATGAGACCCAGTACTTC
CDR3 protein: CASSWGGEYETQYF

CDR3 length: 16
J gene: TRBJ2-6
V gene: TRBV27
clone size: -
D gene: -
CDR3 DNA: TGTGCCAGCAGCGGGTTAGGGGGGGGCGGGGCCAACGTCCTGACTTTC
CDR3 protein: CASSGLGGGGANVLTF

CDR3 length: 13
J gene: TRBJ2-3
V gene: TRBV12-3/TRBV12-4
clone size: -
D gene: -
CDR3 DNA: TGTGCCAGCAGGTTAGATAGAGCAGATACGCAGTATTTT
CDR3 protein: CASRLDRADTQYF

CDR3 length: 16
J gene: TRBJ2-2
V gene: TRBV5-5
clone size: few
D gene: -
CDR3 DNA: TGTGCCAGCAGCTTGAGGGGGGCGGACAGACCCGGGGAGCTGTTTTTT
CDR3 protein: CASSLRGADRPGELFF

CDR3 length: 16
J gene: TRBJ2-3
V gene: TRBV24-1
clone size: -
D gene: -
CDR3 DNA: TGTGCCACCAGTGATTTTGGCACGGATGGCACAGATACGCAGTATTTT
CDR3 protein: CATSDFGTDGTDTQYF